This TCR beta chain emerged from a study of blood T cell repertoires in COVID-19. Study details: The analysed material was cDNA or gDNA that came from T cells, B-cell-depleted T cells, or PBMCs.

Per the germline V gene, CDR1 is MNHEY and CDR2 is SVGAGI. This CDR3 is built from 14 residues. With V trimmed by 6 bases and J by 7 bases, 9 bases remained unmatched. The table came from immunoSEQ multiplex PCR; TCRdb's copy has only in-frame clones and leaves some out. This table has hundreds of thousands of clones, 75% to 90% appearing once. The rearrangement joins TRBV6-5 to TRBJ1-2; 9 bases match TRBD1. The specimen was PBMCs or T cells enriched from blood (not recorded which). This receptor was taken from a woman between 40 and 55 years old who had recovered from COVID-19. In DNA form, the CDR3 reads TGTGCCAGCAGGAAACAGGGGGCCCTCGGTGGCTACACCTTC. Translation gives CASRKQGALGGYTF.